These 28 T cell receptor beta chains share one sample of origin, sequenced in a study of CD8 T cells in ankylosing spondylitis. TCRdb passed the 5' RACE reads through MiXCR, listing each CDR3 protein once. The sample shows around 150,000 distinct CDR3 sequences, about 9.9% of them seen only once. The sequenced material came from blood, either unsorted or a sorted T cell fraction (not recorded which). All receptors derive from a male donor with ankylosing spondylitis or in good health (not recorded which).

This clonotype appeared a few times. V usage is TRBV6-2 or TRBV6-3 and J usage is TRBJ2-7; either TRBD1 or TRBD2 may fit D (7 bases each). V was trimmed by 6 bases and J by 1 base, leaving 13 bases between them. Germline V gives CDR1 MNHEY, CDR2 SVGEGT. CDR3 length: 14 amino acids. This chain's CDR3 is CASRQGRASYEQYF. The CDR3 DNA follows: TGTGCCAGCAGACAGGGGAGGGCTTCCTACGAGCAGTACTTC.

This clonotype occurred a few times. V and J are TRBV29-1 and TRBJ1-1, with a possible D match to TRBD1 (5 bases). With 8 bases removed from V and 3 bases from J, the gap between germline ends came to 10 bases. CDR3 length: 11 residues. Germline V CDR1 and CDR2: SQVTM, ANQGSEA. The CDR3 region has the DNA TGCAGCTCAGGGAGGGACACTGAAGCTTTCTTT. It codes for CSSGRDTEAFF.

The chain recombines TRBV3-1 with TRBJ2-2, with 11 bases aligning to TRBD2. The V and J ends lost 1 base and 2 bases, in that order; junction bases with no gene match: 9. CDR1 is LGHDT and CDR2 is YNNKEL in the germline V gene (reference sequence). CDR3 length equals 19 residues. As DNA, the CDR3 is TGTGCCAGCAGCCAAGTCGGGCTAGCGGGGGGACGAAACACCGGGGAGCTGTTTTTT. Protein: CASSQVGLAGGRNTGELFF.

This clonotype was detected many times. The CDR3 region is CASSGQGPGDTIYF. In DNA, the CDR3 is TGTGCCAGCAGCGGACAGGGGCCCGGTGACACCATATATTTT. The chain carries TRBV9 and TRBJ1-3; 8 positions match TRBD1. CDR3 length: 14 residues. The ends lost 3 bases at V and 8 bases at J; junction bases unmatched: 7. In germline, CDR1 is SGDLS, CDR2 YYNGEE.

This clonotype came up many times. V usage is TRBV6-5 and J usage is TRBJ2-2, with TRBD2 as a possible D gene (6 bases). This CDR3 comprises 16 residues. Germline CDR1 is MNHEY and CDR2 is SVGAGI. Deletions cut 0 bases from V and 4 bases from J, with 12 bases between. The CDR3 loop is CASSYSSGGGTGELFF. The CDR3 DNA follows: TGTGCCAGCAGTTACTCTTCTGGGGGAGGCACCGGGGAGCTGTTTTTT.

This clonotype was seen many times. The chain has TRBV29-1 and TRBJ2-1, with D possibly matching TRBD1 (6 bases). CDR1 is SQVTM, CDR2 ANQGSEA, per germline. The ends were cut back, 7 bases at V and 5 bases at J, with 12 bases in the middle. The CDR3 totals 12 residues. The CDR3 sequence: CSAGEGDNEQFF. CDR3 DNA: TGCAGCGCCGGAGAGGGGGACAATGAGCAGTTCTTC.

J is TRBJ2-5 and V is TRBV3-1, with 9 bases aligning to TRBD2. Per the germline V gene, CDR1 is LGHDT and CDR2 is YNNKEL (reference sequence). V dropped 1 base and J dropped 1; count of bases not matched to a gene: 7. This CDR3 spans 17 amino acids. Here the CDR3 reads CASSQAFSGGFQETQYF. The CDR3 DNA is TGTGCCAGCAGCCAAGCTTTCAGCGGGGGGTTCCAAGAGACCCAGTACTTC.

This clonotype was picked up a small number of times. V usage is TRBV20-1 and J usage is TRBJ2-7; 10 nucleotides match TRBD1. V trimming: 4 bases; J trimming: 4 bases; junction bases outside the gene matches: 10. CDR1 DFQATT and CDR2 SNEGSKA come from the germline V gene (reference sequence). The CDR3 runs 15 residues. The CDR3 is CSAKMGQGSHYEQYF. CDR3 sequence (DNA): TGCAGTGCTAAAATGGGACAGGGGTCACATTACGAGCAGTACTTC.

This clonotype has ten or more counts. The chain combines TRBV29-1 with TRBJ1-1, with unresolved D. Trimming took off 6 bases at V and 4 bases at J, with 15 bases between the two ends. Germline CDR1 is SQVTM and CDR2 is ANQGSEA. This CDR3 has 13 residues. CDR3 nucleotide sequence: TGCAGCGTCGGCATCAGCGGAGGCACTGAAGCTTTCTTT. The encoded protein is CSVGISGGTEAFF.

This chain joins TRBV18 and TRBJ2-4; 10 bases line up with TRBD2. CDR1 is KGHSH, CDR2 LQKENI, per germline. Germline trimming cut 4 bases from V and 6 bases from J; bases unmatched to any gene: 6. The CDR3 extends over 15 amino acids. The CDR3 spells CASSRMGLALNIQYF. In DNA form, the CDR3 reads TGTGCCAGCTCACGCATGGGACTAGCGTTAAACATTCAGTACTTC.

A word on this clonotype: A read error may explain this, as a much larger clone is one base away. This chain joins TRBV20-1 and TRBJ2-5; no reliable D call. CDR1 and CDR2 from the germline V gene are DFQATT and SNEGSKA (reference sequence). This CDR3 comprises 12 residues. The CDR3 coding sequence is TGCAGTGCTGGAGAGGTCCAAGAGAGCCAGTACTTC. This sequence encodes CSAGEVQESQYF.

As for this clonotype: One end of the junction varies from germline; a read error may be responsible. The chain is built from TRBV5-6 and TRBJ1-2, with TRBD1 matching 9 bases. The CDR3 covers 15 residues. CDR1 and CDR2 from the germline V gene are SGHDT and YYEEEE. CDR3 region: CASRLGQGGPVGYTF. The CDR3 DNA reads as TGTGCCAGCAGGTTGGGACAGGGAGGTCCCGTTGGCTACACCTTC. The full variable domain, in which reference TRBV5-6 and TRBJ1-2 provide the parts outside the CDR3, is DAGVTQSPTHLIKTRGQQVTLRCSPKSGHDTVSWYQQALGQGPQFIFQYYEEEERQRGNFPDRFSGHQFPNYSSELNVNALLLGDSALYLCASRLGQGGPVGYTFGSGTRLTVV.

This clonotype was seen a handful of times. V and J are TRBV20-1 and TRBJ2-7; possible D gene TRBD2, 5 bases. CDR1 and CDR2 (germline): DFQATT, SNEGSKA (reference sequence). This CDR3 is built from 12 residues. The germline V and J ends were trimmed by 3 bases and 7 bases, with 13 bases remaining between them. CDR3 sequence reads: CSARRAGEEQYF. CDR3 bases: TGCAGTGCTAGGAGGGCCGGGGAAGAGCAGTACTTC.

The chain links TRBV5-1 to TRBJ2-7, with D perhaps TRBD2 (6 bases). The CDR3 is 15 residues long. CDR1 and CDR2 (germline): SGHRS, YFSETQ. Trimming cost V 4 bases and J 0 bases, with 14 bases left between them. The CDR3 loop is CASSAGTASSYEQYF. CDR3 nucleotide sequence: TGCGCCAGCAGCGCGGGGACGGCCAGCTCCTACGAGCAGTACTTC.

There are a few counts of this clonotype. In DNA, the CDR3 is TGTGCCAGCAGCCAATACGGGGAAGAGACCCAGTACTTC. Its protein product is CASSQYGEETQYF. The chain carries TRBV3-1 and TRBJ2-5, with a possible D match to TRBD2 (5 bases). The CDR3 loop spans 13 amino acids. Germline lookup yields CDR1 LGHDT and CDR2 YNNKEL (reference sequence). Deletions cut 2 bases from V and 3 bases from J, with 7 bases between.

This clonotype showed up many times. The J gene is TRBJ2-7, the V gene TRBV20-1; D is unclear. The CDR3 loop spans 12 amino acids. Germline values: CDR1 DFQATT, CDR2 SNEGSKA (reference sequence). Deletions cut 0 bases from V and 5 bases from J, with 8 bases between. CDR3 DNA: TGCAGTGCTAGAGACGCCGTAAACGAGCAGTACTTC. It codes for CSARDAVNEQYF.

This clonotype came up many times. CDR3 sequence reads: CASSLGGGSSYNEQFF. The CDR3 bases are TGTGCCAGCAGTTTAGGCGGGGGGAGCTCCTACAATGAGCAGTTCTTC. J is TRBJ2-1 and V is TRBV12-3 or TRBV12-4; 8 bases agree with TRBD2. CDR3 length: 16 residues. The J segment lost 0 bases and the V segment lost 1 base, leaving 2 bases of the junction unmatched.

This clonotype was picked up many times. CDR3 in DNA: TGTGCCATCAGTGGTAGCGGGGGTTACGAGCAGTACTTC. This sequence encodes CAISGSGGYEQYF. The chain has TRBV10-3 and TRBJ2-7; the match to TRBD2 covers 9 bases. V lost 4 bases, J lost 4 bases, and 2 bases stayed unmatched. CDR1 and CDR2 (germline): ENHRY, SYGVKD. This CDR3 comprises 13 residues.

V usage is TRBV27 and J usage is TRBJ1-2; TRBD1 matches at 9 bases. The CDR3 runs 16 residues. The germline gives CDR1 MNHEY, CDR2 SMNVEV (reference sequence). V gave up 4 bases and J gave up 8 bases; unmatched junction bases: 14. The DNA for the CDR3 is TGTGCCAGCAGTTCTCTTAAACAGGGGGCTATCTCCGGCTACACCTTC. Its protein product is CASSSLKQGAISGYTF.

This clonotype was seen only a few times. The genes are TRBV7-9 and TRBJ2-2; D remains ambiguous. With 8 bases removed from V and 5 bases from J, the gap between germline ends came to 9 bases. The CDR3 spans 12 residues. CDR1 is SEHNR, CDR2 FQNEAQ, per germline (reference sequence). CDR3 sequence (DNA): TGTGCCAGCGGCAGTGCAACCGGGGAGCTGTTTTTT. Protein product: CASGSATGELFF.

J is TRBJ2-3 and V is TRBV3-1; tentative D call: TRBD1 (5 bases). The CDR3 runs 15 residues. Trimming shortened V by 1 base and J by 4 bases, and 12 bases separated the two germline ends. Germline values: CDR1 LGHDT, CDR2 YNNKEL (reference sequence). The CDR3 region has the DNA TGTGCCAGCAGCCAAGCAGGACAATCGGCAGATACGCAGTATTTT. It yields the protein CASSQAGQSADTQYF.

This clonotype was observed a few times. The chain is built from TRBV7-8 and TRBJ2-3, with TRBD2 matching 7 bases. The V segment lost 5 bases and the J segment 1 base; nucleotides outside the gene matches: 18. The CDR3 has 19 residues. Germline V CDR1 and CDR2: SGHVS, FQNEAQ. This CDR3 reads CASSPRTRFPAGGTDTQYF. The DNA for the CDR3 is TGTGCCAGCAGCCCCCGGACTAGGTTCCCCGCGGGGGGCACAGATACGCAGTATTTT.

The rearrangement uses TRBV6-1 and TRBJ2-1; 8 nucleotides match TRBD2. The CDR3 is made up of 15 amino acids. Germline CDR1 is MNHNS and CDR2 is SASEGT. The junction had 2 bases not matched to a gene; V was cut back by 4 bases and J by 0 bases. The chain's CDR3 is CASSAGTSSYNEQFF. CDR3 coding DNA: TGTGCCAGCAGTGCCGGGACTAGCTCCTACAATGAGCAGTTCTTC.

The chain joins TRBV29-1 to TRBJ2-7; D may be TRBD1 (5 bases). This CDR3 region has 13 residues. V dropped 6 bases and J dropped 5 bases, with 17 bases sitting between them. The germline gives CDR1 SQVTM, CDR2 ANQGSEA. The CDR3 sequence is CSVDPSGRNEQYF. CDR3 coding DNA: TGCAGCGTGGATCCATCAGGGCGAAACGAGCAGTACTTC.

This clonotype has ten or more counts. The rearrangement joins TRBV5-1 to TRBJ2-1; unclear D gene. CDR1 SGHRS and CDR2 YFSETQ come from the germline V gene. The CDR3 spans 13 residues. The ends were cut back, 0 bases at V and 15 bases at J, with 16 bases in the middle. CDR3 residues: CASSLDRPQAPFF. DNA of the CDR3: TGCGCCAGCAGCTTGGATAGGCCCCAAGCCCCGTTCTTC.

This clonotype has ten or more counts. The chain recombines TRBV28 with TRBJ2-7, with D unclear. Between the trimmed V and J ends, which lost 5 bases and 0 bases, there was a span of 17 bases. This CDR3 comprises 16 residues. Germline assignment: CDR1 MDHEN and CDR2 SYDVKM. The chain's CDR3 is CASSGVDNPSSYEQYF. The DNA for the CDR3 is TGTGCCAGCAGTGGCGTCGACAACCCGAGCTCCTACGAGCAGTACTTC.

The table lists this clonotype with many counts. The chain is built from TRBV10-3 and TRBJ2-1, with D possibly TRBD2 on 5 matching bases. V shed 4 bases and J shed 6 bases, with 13 bases lying between them. Germline CDR1 reads ENHRY; CDR2 reads SYGVKD. The CDR3 sequence is 14 residues long. In DNA, the CDR3 is TGTGCCATCAGTGGGTCGGGAATGGGCAATGAGCAGTTCTTC. This sequence encodes CAISGSGMGNEQFF.

The J gene is TRBJ2-1, the V gene TRBV4-1; the match to TRBD2 covers 8 bases. V shed 4 bases and J 7 bases; nucleotides not matched to a gene: 9. The CDR3 totals 15 residues. CDR1 is MGHRA, CDR2 YSYEKL, per germline. This CDR3 is CASSPVRGRLNEQFF. DNA for the CDR3: TGCGCCAGCAGCCCCGTTCGCGGGAGGTTGAATGAGCAGTTCTTC.